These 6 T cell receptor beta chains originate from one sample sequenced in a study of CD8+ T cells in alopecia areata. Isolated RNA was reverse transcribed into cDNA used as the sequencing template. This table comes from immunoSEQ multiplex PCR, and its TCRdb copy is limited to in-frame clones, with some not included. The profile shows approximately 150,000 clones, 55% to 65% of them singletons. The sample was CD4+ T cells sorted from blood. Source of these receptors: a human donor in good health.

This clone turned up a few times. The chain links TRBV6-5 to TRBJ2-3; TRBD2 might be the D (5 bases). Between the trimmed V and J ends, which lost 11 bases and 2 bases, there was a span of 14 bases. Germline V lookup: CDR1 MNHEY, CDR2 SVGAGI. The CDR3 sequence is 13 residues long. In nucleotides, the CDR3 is TGTGCCGTCCGCAGCGGAGACACAGATACGCAGTATTTT. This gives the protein CAVRSGDTDTQYF.

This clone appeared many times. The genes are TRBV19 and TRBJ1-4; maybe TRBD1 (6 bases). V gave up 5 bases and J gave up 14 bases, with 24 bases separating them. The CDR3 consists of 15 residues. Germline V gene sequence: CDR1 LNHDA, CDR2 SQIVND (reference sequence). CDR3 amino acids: CASSHTTGPRKGLFF. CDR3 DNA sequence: TGTGCCAGTAGTCACACGACAGGACCTCGGAAAGGTCTGTTTTTT.

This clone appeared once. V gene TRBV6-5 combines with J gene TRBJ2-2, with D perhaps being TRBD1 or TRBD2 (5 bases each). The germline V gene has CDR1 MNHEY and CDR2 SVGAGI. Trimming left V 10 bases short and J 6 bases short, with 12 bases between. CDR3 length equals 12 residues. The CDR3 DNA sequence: TGTGCCATCCGACGGGGCTCCGGGGAGCTGTTTTTT. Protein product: CAIRRGSGELFF.

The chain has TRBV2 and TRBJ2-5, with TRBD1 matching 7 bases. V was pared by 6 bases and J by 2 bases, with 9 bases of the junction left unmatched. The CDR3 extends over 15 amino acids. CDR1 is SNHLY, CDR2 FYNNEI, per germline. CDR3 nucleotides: TGTGCCAGCAGAGAAACGACAGGGAGTCAAGAGACCCAGTACTTC. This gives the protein CASRETTGSQETQYF.

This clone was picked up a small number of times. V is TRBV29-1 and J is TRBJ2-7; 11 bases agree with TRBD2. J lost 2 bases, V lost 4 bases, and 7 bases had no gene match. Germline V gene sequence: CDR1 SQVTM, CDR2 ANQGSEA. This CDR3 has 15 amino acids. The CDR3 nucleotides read TGCAGCGTTGGGCTCGGGACTAGCGGCGCCTACGAGCAGTACTTC. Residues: CSVGLGTSGAYEQYF.

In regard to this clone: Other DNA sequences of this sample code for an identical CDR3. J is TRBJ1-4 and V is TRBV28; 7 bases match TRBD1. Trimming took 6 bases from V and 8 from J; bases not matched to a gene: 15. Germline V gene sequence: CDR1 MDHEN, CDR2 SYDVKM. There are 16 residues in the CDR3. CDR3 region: CASSPPGRGLGEKLFF. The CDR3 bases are TGTGCCAGCAGCCCCCCCGGTAGGGGGCTAGGGGAAAAACTGTTTTTT.